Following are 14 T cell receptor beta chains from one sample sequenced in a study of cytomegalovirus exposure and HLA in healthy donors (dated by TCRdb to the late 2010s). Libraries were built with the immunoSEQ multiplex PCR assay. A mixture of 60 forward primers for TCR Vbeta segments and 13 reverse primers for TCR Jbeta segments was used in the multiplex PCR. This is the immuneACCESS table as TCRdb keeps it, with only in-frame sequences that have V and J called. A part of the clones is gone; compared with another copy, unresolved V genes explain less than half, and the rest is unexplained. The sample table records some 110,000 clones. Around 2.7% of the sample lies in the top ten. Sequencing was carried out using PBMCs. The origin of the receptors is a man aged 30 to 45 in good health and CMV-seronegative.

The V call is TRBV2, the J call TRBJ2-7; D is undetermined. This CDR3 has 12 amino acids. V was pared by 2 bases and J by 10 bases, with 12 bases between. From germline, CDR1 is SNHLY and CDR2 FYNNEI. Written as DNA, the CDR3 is TGTGCCAGCAGTGAACGGTCCCTAAGACAGTACTTC. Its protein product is CASSERSLRQYF. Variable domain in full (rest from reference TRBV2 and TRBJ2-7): EPEVTQTPSHQVTQMGQEVILRCVPISNHLYFYWYRQILGQKVEFLVSFYNNEISEKSEIFDDQFSVERPDGSNFTLKIRSTKLEDSAMYFCASSERSLRQYFGPGTRLTVT.

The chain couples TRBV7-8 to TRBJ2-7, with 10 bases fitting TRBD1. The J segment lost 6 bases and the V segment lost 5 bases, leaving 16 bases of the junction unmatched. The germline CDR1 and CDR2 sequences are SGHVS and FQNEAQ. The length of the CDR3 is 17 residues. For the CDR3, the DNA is TGTGCCAGCAGCCCCCCTATCCGGGACAGGGGTTTCGGCGAGCAGTACTTC. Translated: CASSPPIRDRGFGEQYF.

The CDR3 DNA is TGTGCCAGCAGCTTGGGGGAGAGAAATGAGCAGTTCTTC. It yields the protein CASSLGERNEQFF. The V gene is TRBV5-6, the J gene TRBJ2-1; D possibly corresponds to TRBD2 (5 bases). This CDR3 is built from 13 residues. Germline CDR1 and CDR2: SGHDT and YYEEEE. Trimming took off 0 bases at V and 7 bases at J, with 8 bases between the two ends.

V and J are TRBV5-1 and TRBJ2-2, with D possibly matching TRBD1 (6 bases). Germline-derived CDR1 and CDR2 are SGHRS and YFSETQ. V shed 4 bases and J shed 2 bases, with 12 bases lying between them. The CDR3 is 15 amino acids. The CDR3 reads CASSIWGPNTGELFF. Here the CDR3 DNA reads TGCGCCAGCAGCATCTGGGGGCCCAACACCGGGGAGCTGTTTTTT.

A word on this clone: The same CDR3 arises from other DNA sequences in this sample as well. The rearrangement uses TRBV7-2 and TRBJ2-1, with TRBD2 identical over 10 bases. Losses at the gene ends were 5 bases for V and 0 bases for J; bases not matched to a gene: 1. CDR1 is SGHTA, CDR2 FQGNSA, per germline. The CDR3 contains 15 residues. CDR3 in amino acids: CASSPSGSSYNEQFF. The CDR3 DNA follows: TGTGCCAGCAGCCCTAGCGGGAGCTCCTACAATGAGCAGTTCTTC.

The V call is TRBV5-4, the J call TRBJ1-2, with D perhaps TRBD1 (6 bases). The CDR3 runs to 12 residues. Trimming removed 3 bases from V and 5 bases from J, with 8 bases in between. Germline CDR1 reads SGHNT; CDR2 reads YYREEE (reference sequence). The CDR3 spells CASSSGQYGYTF. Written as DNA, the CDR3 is TGTGCCAGCAGCTCTGGACAGTATGGCTACACCTTC.

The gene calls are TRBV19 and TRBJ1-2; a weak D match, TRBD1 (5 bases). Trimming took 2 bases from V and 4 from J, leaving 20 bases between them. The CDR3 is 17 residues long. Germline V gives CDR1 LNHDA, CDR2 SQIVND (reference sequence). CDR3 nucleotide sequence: TGTGCCAGTAGTATAACAAACACTGATTGGGGACTCTATGGCTACACCTTC. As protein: CASSITNTDWGLYGYTF.

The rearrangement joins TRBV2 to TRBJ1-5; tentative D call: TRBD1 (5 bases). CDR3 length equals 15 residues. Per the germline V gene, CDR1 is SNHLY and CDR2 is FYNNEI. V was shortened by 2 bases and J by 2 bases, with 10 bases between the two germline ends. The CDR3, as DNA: TGTGCCAGCAGTGAATCAGGGAATGGCAATCAGCCCCAGCATTTT. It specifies CASSESGNGNQPQHF.

The CDR3 DNA reads as TGTGCCAGCAGTCGAGGACTAGCGGGAGGGCGGGCCGGGGAGCTGTTTTTT. Its protein is CASSRGLAGGRAGELFF. The chain employs TRBV5-6 and TRBJ2-2; 15 bases are a match to TRBD2. Germline CDR1 SGHDT, CDR2 YYEEEE. The CDR3 is 17 amino acids. V lost 5 bases to trimming and J lost 6 bases; unmatched junction nucleotides: 8.

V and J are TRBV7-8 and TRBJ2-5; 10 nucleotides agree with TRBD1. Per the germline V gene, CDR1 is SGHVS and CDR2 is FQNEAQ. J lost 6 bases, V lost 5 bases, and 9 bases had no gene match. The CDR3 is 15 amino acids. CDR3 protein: CASSPETGGTKTQYF. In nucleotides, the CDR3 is TGTGCCAGCAGCCCCGAGACAGGGGGCACGAAGACCCAGTACTTC.

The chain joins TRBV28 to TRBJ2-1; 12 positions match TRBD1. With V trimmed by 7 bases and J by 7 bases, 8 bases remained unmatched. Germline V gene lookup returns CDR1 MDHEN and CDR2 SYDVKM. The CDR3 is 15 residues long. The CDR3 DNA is TGTGCCAGCACCTTAAGGGGACAGGGGGCGAATGAGCAGTTCTTC. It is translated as CASTLRGQGANEQFF. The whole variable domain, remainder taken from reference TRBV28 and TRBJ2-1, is DVKVTQSSRYLVKRTGEKVFLECVQDMDHENMFWYRQDPGLGLRLIYFSYDVKMKEKGDIPEGYSVSREKKERFSLILESASTNQTSMYLCASTLRGQGANEQFFGPGTRLTVL.

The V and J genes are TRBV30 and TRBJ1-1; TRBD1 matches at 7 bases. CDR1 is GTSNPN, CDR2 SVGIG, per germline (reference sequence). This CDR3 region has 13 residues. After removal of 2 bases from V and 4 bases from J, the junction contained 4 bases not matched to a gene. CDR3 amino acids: CAWSPQGSTEAFF. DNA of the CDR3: TGTGCCTGGAGTCCACAGGGGTCCACTGAAGCTTTCTTT.

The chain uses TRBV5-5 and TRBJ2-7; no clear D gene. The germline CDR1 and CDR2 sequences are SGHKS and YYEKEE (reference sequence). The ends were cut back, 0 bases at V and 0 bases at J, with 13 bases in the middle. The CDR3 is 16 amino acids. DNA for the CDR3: TGTGCCAGCAGCTTGGAGAACAGTCCATACTCCTACGAGCAGTACTTC. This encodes CASSLENSPYSYEQYF. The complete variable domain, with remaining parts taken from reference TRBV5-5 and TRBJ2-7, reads DAGVTQSPTHLIKTRGQQVTLRCSPISGHKSVSWYQQVLGQGPQFIFQYYEKEERGRGNFPDRFSARQFPNYSSELNVNALLLGDSALYLCASSLENSPYSYEQYFGPGTRLTVT.

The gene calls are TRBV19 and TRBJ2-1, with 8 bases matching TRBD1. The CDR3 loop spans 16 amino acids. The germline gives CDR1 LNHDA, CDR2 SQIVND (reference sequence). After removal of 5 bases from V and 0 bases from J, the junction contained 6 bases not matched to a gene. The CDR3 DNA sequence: TGTGCCAGTAGTGGGCGGACAGGGATCTCCTACAATGAGCAGTTCTTC. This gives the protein CASSGRTGISYNEQFF.